Each of the 29 T cell receptor beta chains below was sequenced from the same sample in a study of Ad26.COV2.S vaccination and SARS-CoV-2 variants. Treatment specified: some 20 received Ad26.COV2.S at low or high dose, single or two shots; 5 received placebo; per-sample allocation not given. Following the first vaccine or placebo injection, samples were taken on day 63. The assay was immunoSEQ multiplex PCR, and TCRdb's table has in-frame clones only and misses some. The sample lists approximately 420,000 clones, approximately 88% occurring once. Material: peripheral blood, obtained in a trial of Ad26.COV2.S vaccine versus placebo. The receptors here all came from a person aged 18-65 years who received the Ad26.COV2.S COVID-19 vaccine or a placebo.

DNA for the CDR3: TGCGCCAGCAGCTCGGGGGGCGCCACCGGGGAGCTGTTTTTT. It encodes CASSSGGATGELFF. This chain connects TRBV5-1 to TRBJ2-2, with a weak D call TRBD2 (7 bases). The V end was cut by 3 bases, the J end by 4 bases, with 10 bases between. There are 14 residues in the CDR3. CDR1 SGHRS and CDR2 YFSETQ come from the germline V gene.

The chain combines TRBV5-6 with TRBJ2-6; D is unresolved. Deletions cut 2 bases from V and 0 bases from J, with 3 bases between. The CDR3 sequence is 14 residues long. In germline, CDR1 is SGHDT, CDR2 YYEEEE. For the CDR3, the DNA is TGTGCCAGCAGCTTCCCCTCTGGGGCCAACGTCCTGACTTTC. It is translated as CASSFPSGANVLTF.

V gene TRBV7-3 combines with J gene TRBJ2-2; maybe TRBD2 (5 bases). V shed 5 bases and J shed 8 bases, with 18 bases lying between them. CDR1 is SGHTA and CDR2 is FQGTGA in the germline V gene. This CDR3 has 15 residues. Here the CDR3 DNA reads TGTGCCAGCAGCCAGGAAGCGGAGCCTGAGGGGGAGCTGTTTTTT. As protein: CASSQEAEPEGELFF.

The V gene is TRBV5-1, the J gene TRBJ2-3, with 13 positions matching TRBD2. Per the germline V gene, CDR1 is SGHRS and CDR2 is YFSETQ. V gave up 4 bases and J gave up 5 bases; unmatched junction bases: 7. The CDR3 length is 16 residues. CDR3 loop: CASSPGLAGVLDTQYF. DNA of the CDR3: TGCGCCAGCAGCCCCGGACTAGCGGGGGTTTTAGATACGCAGTATTTT.

This clone showed up just once. The chain carries TRBV5-1 and TRBJ2-5; 10 bases align to TRBD2. The CDR3 is made up of 16 amino acids. The V segment lost 4 bases and the J segment 2 bases; nucleotides outside the gene matches: 8. Germline V gene data show CDR1 as SGHRS and CDR2 as YFSETQ. The CDR3 DNA sequence: TGCGCCAGCAGCAACCAGGGTAGCGGGGGGCAAGAGACCCAGTACTTC. This gives the protein CASSNQGSGGQETQYF.

This clone was observed a handful of times. The V gene is TRBV7-2, the J gene TRBJ1-1; the D is unclear. This CDR3 spans 15 amino acids. Between the trimmed V and J ends, which lost 7 bases and 1 base, there was a span of 16 bases. Germline V gene data show CDR1 as SGHTA and CDR2 as FQGNSA. The CDR3 loop is CASNNPRRQNTEAFF. In nucleotides, the CDR3 is TGTGCCAGCAACAACCCCCGAAGGCAGAACACTGAAGCTTTCTTT.

The genes are TRBV24-1 and TRBJ1-2; D remains unclear. Deletions cut 10 bases from V and 8 bases from J, with 16 bases between. The CDR3 has 12 amino acids. Germline V lookup: CDR1 KGHDR, CDR2 SFDVKD. The CDR3 DNA follows: TGTGCCACTCAAACGGACTTGGGGGGCTACACCTTC. Amino acids: CATQTDLGGYTF.

This sequence joins TRBV27 and TRBJ2-1; 11 nucleotides agree with TRBD2. This CDR3 comprises 16 residues. Germline CDR1 MNHEY, CDR2 SMNVEV (reference sequence). J was trimmed by 4 bases and V by 6 bases; bases with no gene match: 8. This CDR3 reads CASSGLLAGAYNEQFF. In DNA form, the CDR3 reads TGTGCCAGCAGCGGCTTACTAGCGGGAGCATACAATGAGCAGTTCTTC.

The V gene is TRBV9, the J gene TRBJ2-3; D not resolved. V was trimmed by 7 bases and J by 0 bases, leaving 12 bases between them. The CDR3 extends over 14 amino acids. Germline CDR1 SGDLS, CDR2 YYNGEE. The DNA of the CDR3 is TGTGCCAGCGGTAGGATATCTAGCACAGATACGCAGTATTTT. It specifies CASGRISSTDTQYF.

The rearrangement uses TRBV7-9 and TRBJ2-7; possible D gene TRBD1, 5 bases. The CDR3 consists of 17 residues. V lost 1 base to trimming and J lost 0 bases, with 16 bases between them. The V gene's germline CDR1 is SEHNR and CDR2 FQNEAQ (reference sequence). The CDR3 nucleotides read TGTGCCAGCAGCTTAGGAGGTAGGCAGGGTAGCTCCTACGAGCAGTACTTC. Protein sequence: CASSLGGRQGSSYEQYF.

The sample holds one count of this clone. The chain employs TRBV7-7 and TRBJ2-2; D remains unclear. The length of the CDR3 is 13 residues. Trimming left V 5 bases short and J 1 base short, with 5 bases between. CDR1 is SSHAT, CDR2 FNYEAQ, per germline (reference sequence). CDR3 sequence (DNA): TGTGCCAGCAGCCCTCAGAACACCGGGGAGCTGTTTTTT. Protein sequence: CASSPQNTGELFF.

J is TRBJ1-2 and V is TRBV28; no reliable D call. The V gene lost 2 bases and the J gene lost 8 bases, with 6 bases spanning the gap. The CDR3 totals 11 residues. Germline CDR1 MDHEN, CDR2 SYDVKM. The CDR3 region has the DNA TGTGCCAGCAGTTTAAGTGGAGGCTACACCTTC. Residues: CASSLSGGYTF.

The rearrangement joins TRBV6-6 to TRBJ1-1; TRBD1 is a possible D gene (5 bases). Germline V CDR1 and CDR2: MNHNY, SVGAGI (reference sequence). V lost 4 bases to trimming and J lost 0 bases, with 12 bases between them. This CDR3 is built from 15 residues. CDR3 region: CASSSETGVNTEAFF. In DNA, the CDR3 is TGTGCCAGCAGTTCCGAAACAGGAGTGAACACTGAAGCTTTCTTT.

The chain couples TRBV2 to TRBJ2-3, with 8 bases matching TRBD2. This CDR3 is built from 15 residues. V lost 1 base, J lost 8 bases, and 8 bases stayed unmatched. Germline V gene sequence: CDR1 SNHLY, CDR2 FYNNEI. The CDR3 region has the DNA TGTGCCAGCAGTGAAGGGCTAGCGGGTTTTGGTACGCAGTATTTT. Its protein is CASSEGLAGFGTQYF. The full variable domain, its missing parts supplied by reference TRBV2 and TRBJ2-3, is EPEVTQTPSHQVTQMGQEVILRCVPISNHLYFYWYRQILGQKVEFLVSFYNNEISEKSEIFDDQFSVERPDGSNFTLKIRSTKLEDSAMYFCASSEGLAGFGTQYFGPGTRLTVL.

V and J are TRBV4-3 and TRBJ2-1; 10 bases fit TRBD2. Trimming took 0 bases from V and 5 from J; bases not matched to a gene: 10. Germline CDR1 reads LGHNA; CDR2 reads YSLEER. The CDR3 length is 18 residues. The CDR3, as DNA: TGCGCCAGCAGCCAAGATAAGAGCGGGGGGGCCAGGAACAATGAGCAGTTCTTC. Protein sequence: CASSQDKSGGARNNEQFF.

The chain employs TRBV3-1 (or the pseudogene TRBV3-2) and TRBJ2-7; D remains unclear. The V gene lost 5 bases and the J gene lost 2 bases, with 4 bases spanning the gap. Germline V gives CDR1 LGHDT, CDR2 YNNKEL (reference sequence). This CDR3 has 11 amino acids. Here the CDR3 DNA reads TGTGCCAGCAGCGGCCCCTACGAGCAGTACTTC. It codes for CASSGPYEQYF.

J is TRBJ1-1 and V is TRBV30; D is undetermined. The V end was cut by 4 bases, the J end by 8 bases, with 8 bases between. Germline assignment: CDR1 GTSNPN and CDR2 SVGIG (reference sequence). The CDR3 runs 10 residues. CDR3 protein: CAWTSTEAFF. CDR3 coding DNA: TGTGCCTGGACCAGTACGGAAGCTTTCTTT.

The genes are TRBV9 and TRBJ2-2; tentatively, D is TRBD2 (6 bases). In germline, CDR1 is SGDLS, CDR2 YYNGEE. The CDR3 contains 16 residues. V was clipped by 0 bases and J by 1 base, with 10 bases between them. The CDR3 DNA reads TGTGCCAGCAGCGTAGCGGAGGGGATGAACACCGGGGAGCTGTTTTTT. It codes for CASSVAEGMNTGELFF.

The V gene is TRBV5-5, the J gene TRBJ2-7, with D perhaps matching TRBD2 (6 bases). Trimming took 7 bases from V and 0 from J, leaving 14 bases between them. This CDR3 is 14 amino acids long. CDR1 and CDR2 from the germline V gene are SGHKS and YYEKEE (reference sequence). As DNA, the CDR3 is TGTGCCAGCGGATTCCCGGGACTCTCCTACGAGCAGTACTTC. This translates into CASGFPGLSYEQYF.

About this clone itself: The CDR3 ends on some other residue instead of the conserved phenylalanine or tryptophan, so this is likely a read error. No DNA is shown, since the ends of the CDR3 on it are uncertain; the CDR3 is the one TCRdb lists. V usage is TRBV6-2 or TRBV6-3 and J usage is TRBJ2-3; TRBD2 is the table's D call, not checked against the DNA. The CDR3 adds up to 14 amino acids, both ends counted. In germline, CDR1 is MNHEY, CDR2 SVGEGT. The CDR3 loop reads CASSTHGASGGRRV.

This clone has only one observation. The chain combines TRBV7-2 with TRBJ1-3; 8 nucleotides agree with TRBD1. The CDR3 has 15 amino acids. CDR1 is SGHTA, CDR2 FQGNSA, per germline. V dropped 4 bases and J dropped 4; count of bases not matched to a gene: 6. CDR3 sequence (DNA): TGTGCCAGCAGCTACGGGGACAGGCAAGGAAACACCATATATTTT. Translating gives CASSYGDRQGNTIYF.

This clone occurred a few times. This sequence joins TRBV5-1 and TRBJ2-3; 14 bases map to TRBD2. This CDR3 contains 19 residues. The V gene end was trimmed by 3 bases and the J gene end by 0 bases; junction bases not matched to a gene: 9. Germline-derived CDR1 and CDR2 are SGHRS and YFSETQ. The CDR3 DNA reads as TGCGCCAGCAGCTACCGGACTAGCGGGGGGTATACTAGCACAGATACGCAGTATTTT. Protein sequence: CASSYRTSGGYTSTDTQYF.

V is TRBV7-2 and J is TRBJ1-2; 8 bases match TRBD1. With V trimmed by 9 bases and J by 7 bases, 16 bases remained unmatched. The V gene's germline CDR1 is SGHTA and CDR2 FQGNSA. This CDR3 is 15 amino acids long. The CDR3 protein is CASTQDREVLSGYTF. The CDR3 nucleotides read TGTGCCAGTACTCAGGACAGGGAGGTTTTGAGTGGCTACACCTTC.

The chain joins TRBV4-3 to TRBJ1-2; 7 bases are shared with TRBD1. This CDR3 contains 17 residues. V shed 0 bases, J shed 2 bases, and the junction held 9 bases outside the gene matches. Germline V gene data show CDR1 as LGHNA and CDR2 as YSLEER. As DNA, the CDR3 is TGCGCCAGCAGCCAAGATGTCCGGGACAGCCAAAACTATGGCTACACCTTC. Encoded protein: CASSQDVRDSQNYGYTF.

With regard to this clone: The sample carries other DNA sequences with the same CDR3. The rearrangement links TRBV18 to TRBJ2-5; no definite D call. V lost 3 bases and J lost 1, with 6 bases in between. CDR1 is KGHSH, CDR2 LQKENI, per germline. The CDR3 has 13 residues. This CDR3 is CASSPGGQETQYF. The DNA of the CDR3 is TGTGCCAGCTCACCGGGCGGCCAAGAGACCCAGTACTTC.

This clone was seen a single time. The chain recombines TRBV29-1 with TRBJ2-4, with D perhaps given as TRBD1 or TRBD2 (5 bases each). CDR3 length equals 16 residues. Germline CDR1 reads SQVTM; CDR2 reads ANQGSEA. The V and J ends lost 7 bases and 6 bases respectively, with 25 bases between them. CDR3 nucleotides: TGCAGCGCAGGGACGGATCCCGATCCTCCCCTAAACATTCAGTACTTC. It yields the protein CSAGTDPDPPLNIQYF. Variable domain in full (rest from reference TRBV29-1 and TRBJ2-4): SAVISQKPSRDICQRGTSLTIQCQVDSQVTMMFWYRQQPGQSLTLIATANQGSEATYESGFVIDKFPISRPNLTFSTLTVSNMSPEDSSIYLCSAGTDPDPPLNIQYFGAGTRLSVL.

V gene TRBV11-3 combines with J gene TRBJ2-7, with 9 bases lining up with TRBD2. The CDR3 totals 17 residues. Trimming removed 5 bases from V and 3 bases from J; junction bases left unmatched: 14. In germline, CDR1 is SGHNT, CDR2 YENEEA. CDR3 DNA sequence: TGTGCCAGCAGCCTCGGGACTAGCAAGTCAGGAATCTACGAGCAGTACTTC. Translated, it gives CASSLGTSKSGIYEQYF.

This sequence joins TRBV9 and TRBJ2-3; maybe TRBD1 (6 bases). CDR1 and CDR2 (germline): SGDLS, YYNGEE. With 2 bases removed from V and 5 bases from J, the gap between germline ends came to 15 bases. The CDR3 extends over 15 amino acids. CDR3 sequence reads: CASSVGAGALDTQYF. CDR3 nucleotide sequence: TGTGCCAGCAGCGTGGGGGCCGGGGCATTAGATACGCAGTATTTT. The whole variable domain, filled in from reference TRBV9 and TRBJ2-3, reads DSGVTQTPKHLITATGQRVTLRCSPRSGDLSVYWYQQSLDQGLQFLIQYYNGEERAKGNILERFSAQQFPDLHSELNLSSLELGDSALYFCASSVGAGALDTQYFGPGTRLTVL.

This chain connects TRBV3-1 (or the pseudogene TRBV3-2) to TRBJ1-3, with D unclear. The CDR3 has 15 amino acids. The germline V gene has CDR1 LGHDT and CDR2 YNNKEL (reference sequence). V was clipped by 0 bases and J by 0 bases, with 6 bases between them. The CDR3 nucleotides read TGTGCCAGCAGCCAAGACGTCAACTCTGGAAACACCATATATTTT. It encodes CASSQDVNSGNTIYF.